These 18 T cell receptor beta chains were all obtained from the same sample, sequenced in a study of blood T cells in healthy people across ages (dated by TCRdb to between 2014 and 2017). The library was prepared using 5' RACE. The sequencer listed for this sample is Illumina HiSeq 2500. A second PCR of 7 to 11 cycles was run with a J-beta primer mix and a sample-barcoded 5' primer. TCRdb redid the processing of the public reads, applying fastp at Q25 and MiXCR, and retained in-frame beta chains. Merged by CDR3 protein, the rows form single entries marked with the most common genes and DNA. The sample table shows some 1,500,000 distinct CDR3 sequences, and approximately 43% are seen once. Clones ranked in the top ten supply about 3.8% of the sample. What was sequenced was blood. The receptors were sampled from a woman in her late teens or twenties in good health.

This clonotype appeared a few times. The rearrangement links TRBV2 to TRBJ1-4; 8 bases line up with TRBD1. J gave up 3 bases and V 6 bases, and 6 bases lay outside the gene matches. The CDR3 totals 15 residues. Germline CDR1 and CDR2: SNHLY and FYNNEI. Here the CDR3 reads CASSTEGQANEKLFF. The DNA of the CDR3 is TGTGCCAGCAGCACCGAGGGACAGGCTAATGAAAAACTGTTTTTT.

Only a few counts were recorded for this clonotype. This chain joins TRBV11-2 and TRBJ2-1; TRBD2 might be the D (6 bases). The germline gives CDR1 SGHAT, CDR2 FQNNGV. Trimming pared 1 base from V and 5 bases from J, leaving 9 bases between. The length of the CDR3 is 14 residues. The CDR3 DNA reads TGTGCCAGCAGCTTAGTGGGCGGGAACAATGAGCAGTTCTTC. As protein: CASSLVGGNNEQFF.

This clonotype was counted a few times. The chain employs TRBV7-2 and TRBJ1-2, with D uncertain. Trimming removed 0 bases from V and 4 bases from J, with 6 bases in between. Germline values: CDR1 SGHTA, CDR2 FQGNSA. The CDR3 extends over 13 amino acids. For the CDR3, the DNA is TGTGCCAGCAGCTTAGCTTTGCTCTATGGCTACACCTTC. Its protein is CASSLALLYGYTF.

The chain has TRBV29-1 and TRBJ2-1; the D gene is possibly TRBD1 (5 bases). The J call may be faulty, since TRBJ2-7 better matches the DNA end. The CDR3 contains 13 residues. Germline V gene sequence: CDR1 SQVTM, CDR2 ANQGSEA. The CDR3 DNA is TGCAGCGTTGCGGACATAAGCTACAATGAGCAGTACTTC. Translated: CSVADISYNEQYF.

CDR3 in amino acids: CATSDLGGPGLVTDTQYF. CDR3 nucleotide sequence: TGTGCCACCAGTGATTTGGGGGGACCGGGACTAGTGACAGATACGCAGTATTTT. The chain uses TRBV24-1 and TRBJ2-3; 8 nucleotides agree with TRBD2. The CDR3 is 18 residues long. V shed 0 bases, J shed 3 bases, and the junction held 10 bases outside the gene matches. Germline V gene data show CDR1 as KGHDR and CDR2 as SFDVKD.

In DNA, the CDR3 is TGTGCCACCAGCAGTGGGCTAACGACCTACGAGCGGTACTTC. It specifies CATSSGLTTYERYF. The chain joins TRBV15 to TRBJ2-5; D ambiguous. The CDR3 contains 14 residues. CDR1 and CDR2 (germline): LNHNV, YYDKDF (reference sequence). Trimming took 3 bases from V and 13 from J, leaving 21 bases between them.

V and J are TRBV12-3 or TRBV12-4 and TRBJ1-3; D is unresolved. V lost 4 bases and J lost 0, with 13 bases in between. The length of the CDR3 is 16 residues. CDR3 sequence: CASSSVFDSSGNTIYF. The CDR3 DNA reads TGTGCCAGCAGTTCAGTCTTTGATAGCTCTGGAAACACCATATATTTT.

A note on this clonotype: A read error is possible here, since a much larger clone lies one base away. The chain joins TRBV5-1 to TRBJ2-7; D unresolved. V lost 3 bases and J lost 3, with 13 bases in between. CDR1 and CDR2 from the germline V gene are SGHRS and YFSETQ. The CDR3 is 14 amino acids. The CDR3 DNA is TGCGCCAGCAGCTCGTCATCGGGTCGCTACGAGCAGTACTTC. It encodes CASSSSSGRYEQYF.

The chain combines TRBV29-1 with TRBJ1-2; maybe TRBD1 (6 bases). CDR1 is SQVTM and CDR2 is ANQGSEA in the germline V gene. Trimming stripped 3 bases from V and 3 bases from J, with 8 bases between. This CDR3 has 12 residues. CDR3 sequence: CSVDGGDYGYTF. CDR3 nucleotides: TGCAGCGTTGACGGGGGCGACTATGGCTACACCTTC.

This chain uses TRBV12-5 with TRBJ1-2; TRBD1 might be the D (6 bases). Germline assignment: CDR1 LGHNT and CDR2 FRNRAP. V lost 4 bases and J 2 bases, leaving 23 bases between the germline ends. The CDR3 runs to 18 residues. The CDR3 loop is CASGSTQGRRDVNYGYTF. The CDR3, as DNA: TGTGCTAGTGGTTCCACCCAGGGGCGCCGTGATGTCAACTATGGCTACACCTTC. Looking up the rest from reference TRBV12-5 and TRBJ1-2 gives the full variable domain: DARVTQTPRHKVTEMGQEVTMRCQPILGHNTVFWYRQTMMQGLELLAYFRNRAPLDDSGMPKDRFSAEMPDATLATLKIQPSEPRDSAVYFCASGSTQGRRDVNYGYTFGSGTRLTVV.

V gene TRBV20-1 combines with J gene TRBJ2-1, with a weak D call TRBD2 (5 bases). The CDR3 length is 15 residues. Germline CDR1 reads DFQATT; CDR2 reads SNEGSKA (reference sequence). Trimming cost V 0 bases and J 9 bases, with 18 bases left between them. The CDR3 protein is CSARDLLSLAGEQFF. The CDR3 DNA reads TGCAGTGCTAGAGATCTATTAAGCCTAGCAGGTGAGCAGTTCTTC.

The chain carries TRBV7-3 and TRBJ2-1; D unresolved. Germline CDR1 reads SGHTA; CDR2 reads FQGTGA. The germline V and J ends were trimmed by 0 bases and 4 bases, with 7 bases remaining between them. The CDR3 sequence is 14 residues long. This CDR3 reads CASSLTAAYNEQFF. For the CDR3, the DNA is TGTGCCAGCAGCTTAACGGCAGCATACAATGAGCAGTTCTTC.

There are a few counts of this clonotype. The V gene is TRBV7-9, the J gene TRBJ2-1; TRBD2 matches 12 bases. Per germline, CDR1 SEHNR and CDR2 FQNEAQ (reference sequence). The CDR3 is 16 residues long. Unmatched junction bases numbered 11, after V lost 5 bases and J lost 9 bases. CDR3: CASSPPGLAGRVEQFF. The CDR3 bases are TGTGCCAGCAGCCCCCCGGGACTAGCGGGTAGGGTTGAGCAGTTCTTC. The entire variable domain, with the rest obtained from reference TRBV7-9 and TRBJ2-1, is as follows: DTGVSQNPRHKITKRGQNVTFRCDPISEHNRLYWYRQTLGQGPEFLTYFQNEAQLEKSRLLSDRFSAERPKGSFSTLEIQRTEQGDSAMYLCASSPPGLAGRVEQFFGPGTRLTVL.

The V gene is TRBV20-1, the J gene TRBJ2-1; the D gene is possibly TRBD2 (5 bases). The CDR3 is 15 amino acids. The V end lost 5 bases, the J end lost 3 bases, and 17 bases lay between the germline ends. Per the germline V gene, CDR1 is DFQATT and CDR2 is SNEGSKA (reference sequence). The CDR3 nucleotides are TGCAGTGCTCTCCCTCTAGCAGTTCACTACAATGAGCAGTTCTTC. Protein product: CSALPLAVHYNEQFF.

As DNA, the CDR3 is TGTGCCAGCAGCTTGGCCGGGACCCCTGGCTACACCTTC. Translating gives CASSLAGTPGYTF. This chain joins TRBV5-6 and TRBJ1-2; D is possibly TRBD1 (5 bases). CDR1 SGHDT and CDR2 YYEEEE come from the germline V gene. The CDR3 spans 13 residues. V shed 0 bases and J shed 7 bases, with 10 bases lying between them.

The chain joins TRBV20-1 to TRBJ2-5; a possible D gene is TRBD2 (6 bases). CDR3 length equals 15 residues. Germline CDR1 and CDR2: DFQATT and SNEGSKA (reference sequence). V shed 1 base and J shed 1 base, with 13 bases lying between them. The chain's CDR3 is CSARGRESIQETQYF. CDR3 in DNA: TGCAGTGCTAGAGGGCGGGAATCTATCCAAGAGACCCAGTACTTC.

This clonotype has just a few counts. The rearrangement links TRBV9 to TRBJ2-1; D unresolved. This CDR3 has 14 amino acids. The germline CDR1 and CDR2 sequences are SGDLS and YYNGEE. Trimming cost V 0 bases and J 6 bases, with 10 bases left between them. CDR3 sequence (DNA): TGTGCCAGCAGCGTAGTGCCCACCGGCAATGAGCAGTTCTTC. Translated, it gives CASSVVPTGNEQFF.

This clonotype was counted only a few times. V gene TRBV29-1 combines with J gene TRBJ2-5, with a possible D match to TRBD1 (6 bases). V was cut by 2 bases and J by 5 bases, with 9 bases left in between. The length of the CDR3 is 12 residues. The V gene's germline CDR1 is SQVTM and CDR2 ANQGSEA. CDR3: CSVETGWETQYF. CDR3 sequence (DNA): TGCAGCGTTGAAACAGGGTGGGAGACCCAGTACTTC.